This record covers a single T cell receptor (beta chain). As yet, its antigen is unknown. These data come from a study of PD-1 blockade in classical Hodgkin lymphoma. Study-wide results and limits: Diversity in CD4+ TCRs, unlike that measured in CD8+ TCRs, had risen significantly by C4D1.

Profiled with immunoSEQ multiplex PCR; TCRdb holds only in-frame clones, not every one. The data contain fewer than 100,000 clones, 93% of them singletons. As to time point: cycle 4 day 1 (C4D1), after about 6 weeks of nivolumab. Each patient relapsed following autologous stem cell transplantation, and prior brentuximab vedotin exposure differed. Trimming took off 6 bases at V and 0 bases at J, with 11 bases between the two ends. This CDR3 region has 15 residues. Per germline, CDR1 SGHTA and CDR2 FQGNSA. The sequence came from a human donor with classical Hodgkin lymphoma. V usage is TRBV7-2 and J usage is TRBJ1-4; the D is unclear. Sequenced here: peripheral blood mononuclear cells (PBMCs), sampled before the fourth cycle of nivolumab. DNA for the CDR3: TGTGCCAGCAGTCCCACGTCTTCAACTAATGAAAAACTGTTTTTT. This encodes CASSPTSSTNEKLFF.